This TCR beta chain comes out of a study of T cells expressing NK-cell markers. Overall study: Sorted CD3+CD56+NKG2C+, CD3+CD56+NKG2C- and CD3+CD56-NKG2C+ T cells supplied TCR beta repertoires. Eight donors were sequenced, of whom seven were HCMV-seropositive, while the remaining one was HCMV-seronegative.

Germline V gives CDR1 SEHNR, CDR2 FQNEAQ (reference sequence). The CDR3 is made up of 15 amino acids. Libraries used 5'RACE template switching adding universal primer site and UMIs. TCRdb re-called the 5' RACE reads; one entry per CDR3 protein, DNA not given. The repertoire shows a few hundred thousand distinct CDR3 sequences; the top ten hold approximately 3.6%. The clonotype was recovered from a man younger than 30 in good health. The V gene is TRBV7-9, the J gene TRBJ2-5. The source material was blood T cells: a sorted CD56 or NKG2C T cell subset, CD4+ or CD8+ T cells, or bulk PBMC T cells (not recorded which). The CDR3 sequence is CASGRAAQYQETQYF.